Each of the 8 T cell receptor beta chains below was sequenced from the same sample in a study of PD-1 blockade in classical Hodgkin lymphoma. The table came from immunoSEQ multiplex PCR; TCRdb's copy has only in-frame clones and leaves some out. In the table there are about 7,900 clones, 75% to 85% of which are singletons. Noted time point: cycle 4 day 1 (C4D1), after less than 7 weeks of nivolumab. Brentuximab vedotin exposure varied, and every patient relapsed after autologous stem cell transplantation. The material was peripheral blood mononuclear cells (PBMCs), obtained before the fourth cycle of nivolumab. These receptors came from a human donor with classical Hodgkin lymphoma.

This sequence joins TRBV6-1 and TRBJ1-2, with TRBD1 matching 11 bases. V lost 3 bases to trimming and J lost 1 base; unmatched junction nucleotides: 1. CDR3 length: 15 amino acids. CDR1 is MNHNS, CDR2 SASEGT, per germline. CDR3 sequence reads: CASSDGTGGNYGYTF. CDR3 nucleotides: TGTGCCAGCAGTGATGGGACAGGGGGTAACTATGGCTACACCTTC.

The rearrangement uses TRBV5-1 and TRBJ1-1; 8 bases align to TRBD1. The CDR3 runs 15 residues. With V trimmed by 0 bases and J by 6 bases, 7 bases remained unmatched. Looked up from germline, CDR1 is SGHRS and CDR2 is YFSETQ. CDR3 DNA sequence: TGCGCCAGCAGCTTGGTGTCAGGGGGCGCCGCTGAAGCTTTCTTT. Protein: CASSLVSGGAAEAFF.

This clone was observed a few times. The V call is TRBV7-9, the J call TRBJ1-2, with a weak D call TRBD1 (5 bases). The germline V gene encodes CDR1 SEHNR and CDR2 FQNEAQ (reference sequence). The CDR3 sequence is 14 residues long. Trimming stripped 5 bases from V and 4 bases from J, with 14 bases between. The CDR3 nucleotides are TGTGCCAGCAGCCAAGGGACGGAGCTCTATGGCTACACCTTC. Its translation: CASSQGTELYGYTF.

The CDR3 loop is CAISESRRDQPQHF. CDR3 DNA: TGTGCCATCAGTGAGTCCAGGAGAGATCAGCCCCAGCATTTT. The chain recombines TRBV10-3 with TRBJ1-5; no clear D. The germline CDR1 and CDR2 sequences are ENHRY and SYGVKD. This CDR3 region has 14 residues. V was cut by 0 bases and J by 5 bases, with 8 bases left in between.

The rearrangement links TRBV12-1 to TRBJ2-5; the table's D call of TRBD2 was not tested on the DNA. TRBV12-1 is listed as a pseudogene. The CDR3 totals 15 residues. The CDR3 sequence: CASSSQRGGQETQYF. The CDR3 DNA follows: TGTGCCAGCAGCTCCCAGCGGGGGGGCCAGGAGACCCAGTACTTC.

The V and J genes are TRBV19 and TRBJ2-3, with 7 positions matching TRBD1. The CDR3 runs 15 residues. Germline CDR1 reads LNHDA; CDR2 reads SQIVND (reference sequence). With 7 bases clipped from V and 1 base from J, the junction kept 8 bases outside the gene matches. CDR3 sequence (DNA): TGTGCCAGTAAGGGGACAGCCTGGGGCACAGATACGCAGTATTTT. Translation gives CASKGTAWGTDTQYF.

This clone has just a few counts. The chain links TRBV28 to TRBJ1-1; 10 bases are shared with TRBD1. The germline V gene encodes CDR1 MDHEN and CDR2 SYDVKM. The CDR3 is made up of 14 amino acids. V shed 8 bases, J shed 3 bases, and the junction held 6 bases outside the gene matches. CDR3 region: CASLDRGGDTEAFF. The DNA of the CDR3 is TGTGCCAGCTTGGACAGGGGGGGGGACACTGAAGCTTTCTTT.

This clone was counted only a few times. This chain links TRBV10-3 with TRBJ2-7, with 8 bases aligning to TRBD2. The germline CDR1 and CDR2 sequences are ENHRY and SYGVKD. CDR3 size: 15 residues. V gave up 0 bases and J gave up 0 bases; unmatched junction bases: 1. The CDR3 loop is CAISESGLGSYEQYF. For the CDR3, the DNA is TGTGCCATCAGTGAGTCGGGACTAGGCTCCTACGAGCAGTACTTC.